The T cell receptor beta chain under discussion was sequenced for a study of blood T cell repertoires in COVID-19. Per germline, CDR1 LGHDT and CDR2 YNNKEL (reference sequence). Unmatched junction bases numbered 5, after V lost 0 bases and J lost 8 bases. The CDR3 has 14 amino acids. Sequencing was performed with immunoSEQ multiplex PCR; in TCRdb, only in-frame clones are kept and a portion is missing. The sample has about 180,000 clones, about 84% seen once. The specimen was peripheral blood. The source of this sequence is a human donor in a cohort sampled during active COVID-19. The rearrangement joins TRBV3-1 (or the pseudogene TRBV3-2) to TRBJ1-2, with 8 bases identical to TRBD1. CDR3 bases: TGTGCCAGCAGCCAAGATCAGGGGGCGAAGGGCTACACCTTC. This sequence encodes CASSQDQGAKGYTF.